This note documents a single T cell receptor beta chain sequence. This record comes from a study of shared clonotypes between healthy human individuals. The assay was immunoSEQ multiplex PCR, and TCRdb's table has in-frame clones only and misses some. The data show 2,100,000 or so clones, 90% to 97% seen once. Trimming stripped 0 bases from V and 3 bases from J, with 9 bases between. Germline loops: CDR1 MNHEY, CDR2 SVGAGI. The CDR3 sequence is 15 residues long. The study separated CD4+ cells into CD45RA+ naive and CD45RA-negative memory subsets. The sequence was collected from a man aged 18 to 29 in good health. The specimen sequenced was naive CD4+ T cells sorted from blood. Subset in this sample: CD45RA+ positively selected. The chain employs TRBV6-5 and TRBJ1-5, with D tentatively TRBD1 (5 bases). The chain's CDR3 is CASSYSEGPNQPQHF. In DNA form, the CDR3 reads TGTGCCAGCAGTTACTCAGAGGGGCCCAATCAGCCCCAGCATTTT.